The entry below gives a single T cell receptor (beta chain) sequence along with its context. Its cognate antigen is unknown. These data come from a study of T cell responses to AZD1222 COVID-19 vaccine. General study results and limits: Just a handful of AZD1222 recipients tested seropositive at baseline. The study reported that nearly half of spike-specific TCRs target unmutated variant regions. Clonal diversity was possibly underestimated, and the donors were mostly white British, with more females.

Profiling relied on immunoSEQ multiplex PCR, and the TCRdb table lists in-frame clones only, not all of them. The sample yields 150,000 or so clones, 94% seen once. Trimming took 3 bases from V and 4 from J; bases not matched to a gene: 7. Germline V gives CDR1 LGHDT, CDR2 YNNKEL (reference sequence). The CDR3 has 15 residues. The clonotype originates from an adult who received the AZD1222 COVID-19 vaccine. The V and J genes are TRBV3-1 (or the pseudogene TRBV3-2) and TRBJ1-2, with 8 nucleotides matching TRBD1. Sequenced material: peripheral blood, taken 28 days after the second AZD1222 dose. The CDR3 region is CASSQDREAFYGYTF. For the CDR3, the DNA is TGTGCCAGCAGCCAGGACAGGGAGGCCTTCTATGGCTACACCTTC.